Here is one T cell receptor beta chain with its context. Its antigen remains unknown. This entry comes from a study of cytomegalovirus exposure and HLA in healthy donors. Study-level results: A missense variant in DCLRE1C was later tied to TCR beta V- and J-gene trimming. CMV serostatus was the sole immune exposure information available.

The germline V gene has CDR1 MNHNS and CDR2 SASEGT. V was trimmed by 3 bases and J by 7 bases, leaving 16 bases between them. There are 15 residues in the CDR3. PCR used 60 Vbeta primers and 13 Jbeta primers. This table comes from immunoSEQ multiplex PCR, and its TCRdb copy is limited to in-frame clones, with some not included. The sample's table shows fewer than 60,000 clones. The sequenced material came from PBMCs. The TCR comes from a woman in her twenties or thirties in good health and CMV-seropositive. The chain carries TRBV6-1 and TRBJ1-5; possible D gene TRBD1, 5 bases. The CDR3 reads CASSDVRGTGQPQHF. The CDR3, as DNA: TGTGCCAGCAGTGACGTTCGGGGGACGGGGCAGCCCCAGCATTTT.